The rows below give T cell receptor beta chains drawn from one sample of a study of blood T cell repertoires in COVID-19. Clones were read by immunoSEQ multiplex PCR, and TCRdb kept only the in-frame ones, dropping some. The data hold 100,000 to 150,000 clones, with around nine tenths observed a single time. The sequencing sample was made of peripheral blood. These receptors came from a woman aged 65 to 85 with COVID-19, enrolled during active disease. Both conserved end residues are part of each CDR3. Fields, in order: J gene, clone size, D gene, V gene, CDR3 DNA, CDR3 protein. A D gene is named only where the DNA matches it firmly. A clone size is listed for some rows: how often the clone was seen (once, few, many), or a class if it is expanded.

J: TRBJ2-3
size: -
D: -
V: TRBV30
DNA: TGTGCCTGGAGGATAATGGGGACTAGCACAGATACGCAGTATTTT
CDR3: CAWRIMGTSTDTQYF

J: TRBJ2-5
size: -
D: TRBD2
V: TRBV18
DNA: TGTGCCAGCTCATCCGCTAGCGGGGATAGACAAGAGACCCAGTACTTC
CDR3: CASSSASGDRQETQYF

J: TRBJ1-4
size: -
D: -
V: TRBV29-1
DNA: TGCAGCGTTGATAGTCAGGGGAGTGAAAAACTGTTTTTT
CDR3: CSVDSQGSEKLFF

J: TRBJ2-5
size: -
D: TRBD1
V: TRBV19
DNA: TGTGCCAGTAGTCCGCGGACAGGGGAGGGGGAGACCCAGTACTTC
CDR3: CASSPRTGEGETQYF

J: TRBJ2-7
size: -
D: TRBD1
V: TRBV11-2
DNA: TGTGCCAGCAGCATAACTGGACAGGGGAACTACGAGCAGTACTTC
CDR3: CASSITGQGNYEQYF

J: TRBJ2-2
size: -
D: TRBD1
V: TRBV7-2
DNA: TGTGCCAGCAGCCCCCAGGGGGCGAACACCGGGGAGCTGTTTTTT
CDR3: CASSPQGANTGELFF

J: TRBJ1-2
size: -
D: TRBD1
V: TRBV28
DNA: TGTGCCAGCAGTTTGGGAACAGGGGTCGGGTATGGCTACACCTTC
CDR3: CASSLGTGVGYGYTF

J: TRBJ2-7
size: -
D: TRBD2
V: TRBV5-5
DNA: TGTGCCAGCAGCTTGGTCTCGGGACTAGGATCCTACGAGCAGTACTTC
CDR3: CASSLVSGLGSYEQYF

J: TRBJ1-2
size: -
D: -
V: TRBV5-8
DNA: TGTGCCAGCAGCGTCCTCGGCTACACCTTC
CDR3: CASSVLGYTF

J: TRBJ2-7
size: -
D: -
V: TRBV14
DNA: TGTGCCAGCAGCCAGATAGGGGTCGAGCAGTACTTC
CDR3: CASSQIGVEQYF

J: TRBJ1-3
size: -
D: TRBD1
V: TRBV5-1
DNA: TGCGCCAGCAGCCGTACCGGGACAGGGTCGGGAAACACCATATATTTT
CDR3: CASSRTGTGSGNTIYF

J: TRBJ1-1
size: -
D: -
V: TRBV11-3
DNA: TGTGCCAGCAGCCTTGCAGGGAAGAACACTGAAGCTTTCTTT
CDR3: CASSLAGKNTEAFF

J: TRBJ2-7
size: -
D: -
V: TRBV28
DNA: TGTGCCAGCAGCCCCAACAGGTACGAGCAGTACTTC
CDR3: CASSPNRYEQYF

J: TRBJ2-2
size: -
D: -
V: TRBV2
DNA: TGTGCCAGCAACCGGGGGAGGAACACCGGGGAGCTGTTTTTT
CDR3: CASNRGRNTGELFF

J: TRBJ2-2
size: -
D: -
V: TRBV5-5
DNA: TGTGCCAGCAGCGGAATTACTAGTGGGCGATCGAACACCGGGGAGCTGTTTTTT
CDR3: CASSGITSGRSNTGELFF

J: TRBJ1-6
size: -
D: -
V: TRBV28
DNA: TGTGCCAGCACTCCTAACCAGGGGAGACTTTCACCCCTCCACTTT
CDR3: CASTPNQGRLSPLHF

J: TRBJ2-7
size: few
D: TRBD2
V: TRBV19
DNA: TGTGCCAGTAGTATAGGGGAGGGGACCTACGAGCAGTACTTC
CDR3: CASSIGEGTYEQYF

J: TRBJ1-1
size: -
D: -
V: TRBV30
DNA: TGTGCCTGGAGTGGTGCAGGGAACACTGAAGCTTTCTTT
CDR3: CAWSGAGNTEAFF

J: TRBJ1-6
size: -
D: -
V: TRBV21-1
DNA: TGTGCCAGCAGCAATCGGGGTCGAGGCTCCTATAATTCACCCCTCCACTTT
CDR3: CASSNRGRGSYNSPLHF

J: TRBJ2-1
size: once
D: -
V: TRBV18
DNA: TGTGCCAGCTCACCACAGGGGGGGGGCTCCTACAATGAGCAGTTCTTC
CDR3: CASSPQGGGSYNEQFF

J: TRBJ2-2
size: -
D: TRBD1
V: TRBV5-1
DNA: TGCGCCAGCAGCCAGACGGGACAGGGGAACACCGGGGAGCTGTTTTTT
CDR3: CASSQTGQGNTGELFF

J: TRBJ2-7
size: few
D: -
V: TRBV11-2
DNA: TGTGCCAGCAGCCGATTTGGCCAGGCCGGCTACGAGCAGTACTTC
CDR3: CASSRFGQAGYEQYF

J: TRBJ1-2
size: -
D: TRBD1
V: TRBV20-1
DNA: TGCAGTGCTAGTGGAGGACAGGGGGGAGGCTACACCTTC
CDR3: CSASGGQGGGYTF

J: TRBJ2-1
size: -
D: -
V: TRBV9
DNA: TGTGCCAGCAGCGTAGCTAGCAGGAATGAGCAGTTCTTC
CDR3: CASSVASRNEQFF

J: TRBJ1-5
size: -
D: TRBD1
V: TRBV19
DNA: TGTGCCAGTAGTATCACAGGGGGCGGTCAGCCCCAGCATTTT
CDR3: CASSITGGGQPQHF

J: TRBJ2-3
size: -
D: TRBD1
V: TRBV29-1
DNA: TGCAGCGTTGAAGCCCCGACAGGGGCGAGCACAGATACGCAGTATTTT
CDR3: CSVEAPTGASTDTQYF

J: TRBJ2-1
size: -
D: TRBD2
V: TRBV19
DNA: TGTGCCAGTAGTACCCAGCTAGCGGGGGGATACAATGAGCAGTTCTTC
CDR3: CASSTQLAGGYNEQFF

J: TRBJ1-1
size: few
D: -
V: TRBV11-2
DNA: TGTGCCAGCAGCCGGACAGAGAACACTGAAGCTTTCTTT
CDR3: CASSRTENTEAFF

J: TRBJ1-4
size: -
D: -
V: TRBV5-1
DNA: TGCGCCAGCAGCTTGGGCGGCGGGAATGAAAAACTGTTTTTT
CDR3: CASSLGGGNEKLFF

J: TRBJ1-5
size: once
D: -
V: TRBV19
DNA: TGTGCCAGTAGTATAGTATCAGGGGCTGGTCAGCCCCAGCATTTT
CDR3: CASSIVSGAGQPQHF

J: TRBJ1-5
size: -
D: -
V: TRBV12-5
DNA: TGTGCTAGTGGCATATTGGGCCAGCCCCAGCATTTT
CDR3: CASGILGQPQHF

J: TRBJ1-5
size: -
D: TRBD1
V: TRBV2
DNA: TGTGCCAGCAGTACCCCCAGAGGACAGGGGGGGGTGCGAAGCAATCAGCCCCAGCATTTT
CDR3: CASSTPRGQGGVRSNQPQHF

J: TRBJ2-5
size: -
D: TRBD2
V: TRBV25-1
DNA: TGTGCCAGCAGTAGCAGCGGGGGAACCCCGGAGACCCAGTACTTC
CDR3: CASSSSGGTPETQYF

J: TRBJ1-2
size: once
D: -
V: TRBV3-1/TRBV3-2
DNA: TGTGCCAGCAGCCCTGCAGGGTATGGCTACACCTTC
CDR3: CASSPAGYGYTF

J: TRBJ2-7
size: -
D: TRBD1
V: TRBV28
DNA: TGTGCCAGTGAGCAGGGGGCTACCTACGAGCAGTACTTC
CDR3: CASEQGATYEQYF

J: TRBJ2-1
size: -
D: TRBD2
V: TRBV5-1
DNA: TGCGCCAGCAGCGTGACTAGCGGGGTTTACCACAATGAGCAGTTCTTC
CDR3: CASSVTSGVYHNEQFF

J: TRBJ2-5
size: -
D: -
V: TRBV6-5
DNA: TGTGCCACCGCGGGCCTCGGAGAGACCCAGTACTTC
CDR3: CATAGLGETQYF

J: TRBJ1-5
size: -
D: TRBD1
V: TRBV11-2
DNA: TGTGCCAGCAGCCGCGCCGACAGGGATCAGCCCCAGCATTTT
CDR3: CASSRADRDQPQHF

J: TRBJ1-1
size: -
D: -
V: TRBV5-1
DNA: TGCGCCAGCAGCTTGAGCCCCTCAGGAGGCACTGAAGCTTTCTTT
CDR3: CASSLSPSGGTEAFF

J: TRBJ1-2
size: -
D: TRBD1
V: TRBV11-2
DNA: TGTGCCAGCAGCTTAGGACAGGGGGCGAAGTATGGCTACACCTTC
CDR3: CASSLGQGAKYGYTF

J: TRBJ2-7
size: -
D: TRBD2
V: TRBV28
DNA: TGTGCCAGCACCGACCTAGGACTAGCGGGGTACGAGCAGTACTTC
CDR3: CASTDLGLAGYEQYF

J: TRBJ2-2
size: -
D: -
V: TRBV30
DNA: TGTGCCTGGAGGGCAGGGCCCCCCGGGGAGCTGTTTTTT
CDR3: CAWRAGPPGELFF

J: TRBJ1-6
size: -
D: -
V: TRBV3-1/TRBV3-2
DNA: TGTGCCAGCAGCCAAGATCCCTCGCGAGGGTCACCCCTCCACTTT
CDR3: CASSQDPSRGSPLHF

J: TRBJ2-3
size: -
D: -
V: TRBV28
DNA: TGTGCCAGCAGTCCCCCCCAGAGGACGCAGTATTTT
CDR3: CASSPPQRTQYF

J: TRBJ2-5
size: -
D: -
V: TRBV19
DNA: TGTGCCAGTAGCCTCGGGTCTTCCTTACTCCAAGAGACCCAGTACTTC
CDR3: CASSLGSSLLQETQYF

J: TRBJ2-1
size: -
D: -
V: TRBV4-2
DNA: TGTGCCAGCAGCCACCCTGGTGGGGAGGACTACAATGAGCAGTTCTTC
CDR3: CASSHPGGEDYNEQFF

J: TRBJ2-3
size: -
D: TRBD1
V: TRBV5-1
DNA: TGCGCCAGCAGCTCCACCCGACAGGGTGGGACAGATACGCAGTATTTT
CDR3: CASSSTRQGGTDTQYF